This TCR beta chain appears in the sequencing data of a study of blood T cell repertoires in COVID-19. At the level of the study: Specimens from acute and convalescent COVID-19 originated in the United States, Italy and Spain. From T cells, B-cell-depleted T cells, or PBMCs came the material, which was cDNA or gDNA.

Method: immunoSEQ multiplex PCR; TCRdb's copy keeps in-frame clones and lacks some. The sample lists roughly 180,000 clones, around 89% seen once, with about 4.1% in the top ten. CDR1 MNHEY and CDR2 SVGAGI come from the germline V gene. The CDR3 contains 13 residues. V dropped 9 bases and J dropped 0; count of bases not matched to a gene: 5. Sequenced: peripheral blood. The source is a woman in her thirties with acute or convalescent COVID-19. The V gene is TRBV6-5, the J gene TRBJ2-7; 7 bases align to TRBD1. The CDR3 DNA sequence: TGTGCCAGAAAGACAGGGACCTCCTACGAGCAGTACTTC. Amino acid sequence: CARKTGTSYEQYF.